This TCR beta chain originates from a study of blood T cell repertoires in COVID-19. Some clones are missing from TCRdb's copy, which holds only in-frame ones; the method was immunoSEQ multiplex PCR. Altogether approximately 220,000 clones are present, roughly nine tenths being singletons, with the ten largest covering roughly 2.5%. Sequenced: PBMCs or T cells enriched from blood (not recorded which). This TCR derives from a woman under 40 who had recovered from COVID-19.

This CDR3 is CASFSTGRNTEAFF. Here the CDR3 DNA reads TGTGCCAGCTTTTCAACAGGACGGAACACTGAAGCTTTCTTT. The chain is built from TRBV19 and TRBJ1-1; TRBD1 is a possible D gene (5 bases). The V end lost 9 bases, the J end lost 1 base, and 15 bases lay between the germline ends. This CDR3 region has 14 residues. Germline CDR1 reads LNHDA; CDR2 reads SQIVND (reference sequence).